This T cell receptor beta chain derives from a study of metastatic and nonmetastatic thyroid tumors. Whole-study context: Peripheral blood and tumor or nodule samples from malignant and benign thyroid patients were compared. Whole-study results and caveats: Malignant thyroid tumors reportedly exceeded benign nodules significantly in TCR beta diversity, with the difference appearing in blood and tumor.

None of the patients had undergone any treatment ahead of thyroid surgery. Authors' methods: Clinicopathological groups differed in CDR3, with these differences serving to build a distant-metastasis classifier for papillary thyroid cancer. TCRdb reanalyzed the PCR reads with MiXCR. TCRdb's processing, not the authors', yielded these V and J calls. The data hold roughly 10,000 clones, with about 38% observed a single time. This clone was counted a few times. Antigen specificity is unknown. The CDR3 is made up of 12 amino acids. In germline, CDR1 is MNHEY, CDR2 SVGEGT. The germline V and J ends were trimmed by 8 bases and 5 bases, with 13 bases remaining between them.

The sample comprised tumor tissue. The source is a female donor with papillary thyroid cancer or a benign thyroid nodule (not recorded which). Some clones in this sample may be carry-over from other donors' samples. The chain links TRBV6-2 or TRBV6-3 to TRBJ2-7; D gene unclear. The CDR3 bases are TGTGCCAGCTCAACCCTTGTCCACGAGCAGTACTTC. Amino acid sequence: CASSTLVHEQYF.